There are a few counts of the clone carrying this T cell receptor beta chain. The repertoire was sequenced with immunoSEQ multiplex PCR; TCRdb's copy has only in-frame clones and lacks some. The sample includes 60,000 to 95,000 clones, roughly 91% seen only once; the top ten take approximately 0.34%. V was shortened by 1 base and J by 4 bases, with 10 bases between the two germline ends. There are 14 residues in the CDR3. CDR1 MGHDK and CDR2 SYGVNS come from the germline V gene. The sample belongs to a study of technical replicates of blood from a handful of donors. This TCR was sampled from a human donor in good health. Some clones in this sample may be carry-over from other donors' samples. The sample was T cells isolated from PBMCs. The chain employs TRBV25-1 and TRBJ1-1, with D hard to call. In DNA form, the CDR3 reads TGTGCCAGCAGTGAATCCTTGGAGGCCACTGAAGCTTTCTTT. It yields the protein CASSESLEATEAFF.